Each of the 24 T cell receptor beta chains below was sequenced from the same sample in a study of blood T cell repertoires in COVID-19. Data came from immunoSEQ multiplex PCR; TCRdb stores just in-frame clones and leaves some out. The top ten clones hold 2.5% to 3% of a sample with 260,000 or so clones, 87% of them seen once. Sequencing was performed on PBMCs or T cells enriched from blood (not recorded which). These receptors all stem from a woman younger than 45 with acute COVID-19.

The chain links TRBV6-5 to TRBJ1-1, with D perhaps matching TRBD1 (6 bases). The V gene's germline CDR1 is MNHEY and CDR2 SVGAGI. This CDR3 comprises 13 residues. V was clipped by 10 bases and J by 4 bases, with 16 bases between them. CDR3 region: CATYRERSTEAFF. The CDR3 nucleotides are TGTGCCACCTACAGGGAGAGGAGCACTGAAGCTTTCTTT.

The rearrangement links TRBV10-3 to TRBJ2-2; 12 bases align to TRBD1. The V gene's germline CDR1 is ENHRY and CDR2 SYGVKD. J lost 0 bases, V lost 2 bases, and 4 bases had no gene match. The CDR3 loop spans 18 amino acids. This CDR3 reads CAISEMGTGGANTGELFF. The CDR3 DNA reads as TGTGCCATCAGTGAGATGGGGACAGGGGGCGCGAACACCGGGGAGCTGTTTTTT.

This clone has only one observation. The chain is built from TRBV11-2 and TRBJ2-1, with 7 positions matching TRBD2. Trimming at V came to 2 bases and at J to 7 bases, leaving 8 bases not matched to a gene. CDR1 and CDR2 from the germline V gene are SGHAT and FQNNGV. This CDR3 is built from 15 residues. CDR3 nucleotide sequence: TGTGCCAGCAGCTTAAATGCGGGGGAAGGAAATGAGCAGTTCTTC. Protein sequence: CASSLNAGEGNEQFF.

V is TRBV4-3 and J is TRBJ1-5; unclear D gene. Trimming left V 0 bases short and J 7 bases short, with 13 bases between. The CDR3 covers 15 residues. The germline V gene encodes CDR1 LGHNA and CDR2 YSLEER. The DNA of the CDR3 is TGCGCCAGCAGCCAAGAGGGAGGGCGTGCCCAGCCCCAGCATTTT. As protein: CASSQEGGRAQPQHF.

The chain links TRBV5-4 to TRBJ2-3; 11 bases are a match to TRBD2. The CDR3 is 16 residues long. V lost 4 bases to trimming and J lost 1 base; unmatched junction nucleotides: 5. Germline CDR1 and CDR2: SGHNT and YYREEE (reference sequence). DNA of the CDR3: TGTGCCAGCAGCGCGAAACTAGCGGGGGGCACAGATACGCAGTATTTT. Its protein product is CASSAKLAGGTDTQYF.

The chain employs TRBV10-3 and TRBJ1-5, with D hard to call. In germline, CDR1 is ENHRY, CDR2 SYGVKD. Trimming stripped 4 bases from V and 5 bases from J, with 12 bases between. This CDR3 is 14 amino acids long. The CDR3 spells CAISAGRVDQPQHF. The CDR3 DNA reads as TGTGCCATCAGTGCCGGGAGAGTAGATCAGCCCCAGCATTTT.

As DNA, the CDR3 is TGTGCCATCAGTGAAAACAGGGATCAGGAGCAGTTCTTC. Its protein is CAISENRDQEQFF. The chain combines TRBV10-3 with TRBJ2-1, with D maybe TRBD1 (6 bases). From germline, CDR1 is ENHRY and CDR2 SYGVKD. CDR3 length: 13 residues. Trimming cost V 3 bases and J 10 bases, with 13 bases left between them.

With regard to this clone: A junction end diverges from the germline sequence, so it may reflect a read error. The chain uses TRBV10-3 and TRBJ2-7, with a possible D match to TRBD1 (6 bases). Per germline, CDR1 ENHRY and CDR2 SYGVKD. This CDR3 has 13 residues. The CDR3 reads CAISDLFGTSNEF. CDR3 nucleotide sequence: TGTGCCATCAGTGACCTATTCGGGACAAGCAACGAATTC.

The genes are TRBV4-3 and TRBJ2-3; D might be TRBD1 (5 bases). V lost 1 base, J lost 3 bases, and 5 bases lay in between. The CDR3 sequence is 13 residues long. The germline V gene has CDR1 LGHNA and CDR2 YSLEER. CDR3 sequence: CASSQAGTDTQYF. In DNA, the CDR3 is TGCGCCAGCAGCCAAGCAGGGACAGATACGCAGTATTTT.

By frequency in the sample, this clone is medium-sized. The J gene is TRBJ1-1, the V gene TRBV5-1; D call uncertain. This CDR3 is built from 14 residues. Trimming stripped 2 bases from V and 0 bases from J, with 8 bases between. Germline V gene lookup returns CDR1 SGHRS and CDR2 YFSETQ. The CDR3 spells CASSFLGVNTEAFF. CDR3 nucleotide sequence: TGCGCCAGCAGCTTTTTGGGAGTGAACACTGAAGCTTTCTTT. Using reference TRBV5-1 and TRBJ1-1 for the parts outside the CDR3, the full variable domain is KAGVTQTPRYLIKTRGQQVTLSCSPISGHRSVSWYQQTPGQGLQFLFEYFSETQRNKGNFPGRFSGRQFSNSRSEMNVSTLELGDSALYLCASSFLGVNTEAFFGQGTRLTVV.

The chain recombines TRBV27 with TRBJ1-5; 9 nucleotides align to TRBD1. This CDR3 is built from 14 residues. Germline assignment: CDR1 MNHEY and CDR2 SMNVEV (reference sequence). Trimming removed 5 bases from V and 6 bases from J; junction bases left unmatched: 5. The CDR3 sequence is CASSIQGAGQPQHF. DNA of the CDR3: TGTGCCAGCAGTATACAGGGGGCTGGTCAGCCCCAGCATTTT.

The rearrangement links TRBV7-2 to TRBJ1-2; TRBD1 matches at 11 bases. Germline V gene sequence: CDR1 SGHTA, CDR2 FQGNSA. This CDR3 region has 15 residues. With V trimmed by 5 bases and J by 5 bases, 7 bases remained unmatched. The CDR3 loop is CASSTPGTGGYGYTF. As DNA, the CDR3 is TGTGCCAGCAGCACCCCAGGGACAGGGGGTTATGGCTACACCTTC. Together with reference TRBV7-2 and TRBJ1-2, the CDR3 gives the full variable domain: GAGVSQSPSNKVTEKGKDVELRCDPISGHTALYWYRQSLGQGLEFLIYFQGNSAPDKSGLPSDRFSAERTGGSVSTLTIQRTQQEDSAVYLCASSTPGTGGYGYTFGSGTRLTVV.

The V and J genes are TRBV3-1 (or the pseudogene TRBV3-2) and TRBJ1-5; possibly TRBD1 for D (6 bases). CDR1 is LGHDT and CDR2 is YNNKEL in the germline V gene (reference sequence). The length of the CDR3 is 15 residues. The V and J ends lost 0 bases and 3 bases respectively, with 9 bases between them. CDR3 sequence reads: CASSQEQGNNQPQHF. For the CDR3, the DNA is TGTGCCAGCAGCCAAGAGCAGGGGAACAATCAGCCCCAGCATTTT.

The chain links TRBV18 to TRBJ1-3, with unresolved D. The CDR3 is 16 residues long. Germline lookup yields CDR1 KGHSH and CDR2 LQKENI. The V and J ends lost 3 bases and 4 bases respectively, with 16 bases between them. The CDR3 DNA reads as TGTGCCAGCTCACCGGTCGTCCGTTCGAGGGGAAACACCATATATTTT. Translation: CASSPVVRSRGNTIYF. Filled out from reference TRBV18 and TRBJ1-3, the complete variable domain reads NAGVMQNPRHLVRRRGQEARLRCSPMKGHSHVYWYRQLPEEGLKFMVYLQKENIIDESGMPKERFSAEFPKEGPSILRIQQVVRGDSAAYFCASSPVVRSRGNTIYFGEGSWLTVV.

Concerning this clone itself: The sample carries other DNA sequences with the same CDR3. This chain uses TRBV5-4 with TRBJ2-7, with 9 bases lining up with TRBD1. The junction had 3 bases not matched to a gene; V was cut back by 4 bases and J by 1 base. Looked up from germline, CDR1 is SGHNT and CDR2 is YYREEE (reference sequence). The CDR3 runs 14 residues. The CDR3 nucleotides are TGTGCCAGCAGCCCAGGACAGGGGTCCTACGAGCAGTACTTC. This codes for CASSPGQGSYEQYF. Full variable domain (outside the CDR3, taken from reference TRBV5-4 and TRBJ2-7): ETGVTQSPTHLIKTRGQQVTLRCSSQSGHNTVSWYQQALGQGPQFIFQYYREEENGRGNFPPRFSGLQFPNYSSELNVNALELDDSALYLCASSPGQGSYEQYFGPGTRLTVT.

The chain carries TRBV6-4 and TRBJ2-1; 9 nucleotides match TRBD2. Per germline, CDR1 MRHNA and CDR2 SNTAGT. CDR3 length: 15 amino acids. J was trimmed by 2 bases and V by 4 bases; bases with no gene match: 3. CDR3 sequence: CASSVGGGAYNEQFF. As DNA, the CDR3 is TGTGCCAGCAGTGTTGGCGGGGGGGCCTACAATGAGCAGTTCTTC.

The CDR3 is CASSRDSSYNEQFF. DNA of the CDR3: TGTGCCAGCAGCCGGGACAGTTCCTACAATGAGCAGTTCTTC. The rearrangement uses TRBV11-3 and TRBJ2-1; TRBD1 agrees at 7 bases. Trimming took 5 bases from V and 1 from J; bases not matched to a gene: 2. This CDR3 spans 14 amino acids. Germline CDR1 and CDR2: SGHNT and YENEEA. The variable domain in full, with the rest retrieved from reference TRBV11-3 and TRBJ2-1, is EAGVVQSPRYKIIEKKQPVAFWCNPISGHNTLYWYLQNLGQGPELLIRYENEEAVDDSQLPKDRFSAERLKGVDSTLKIQPAELGDSAVYLCASSRDSSYNEQFFGPGTRLTVL.

The CDR3 sequence is CASSQEKIRITNTEAFF. The CDR3, as DNA: TGCGCCAGCAGCCAAGAAAAGATCAGAATCACGAACACTGAAGCTTTCTTT. The chain uses TRBV4-1 and TRBJ1-1; D unclear. The CDR3 extends over 17 amino acids. Per the germline V gene, CDR1 is MGHRA and CDR2 is YSYEKL. With 0 bases removed from V and 1 base from J, the gap between germline ends came to 15 bases.

J is TRBJ1-1 and V is TRBV5-1, with D possibly TRBD1 on 6 matching bases. CDR1 and CDR2 (germline): SGHRS, YFSETQ. With 0 bases removed from V and 2 bases from J, the gap between germline ends came to 14 bases. This CDR3 has 16 amino acids. The CDR3 region has the DNA TGCGCCAGCAGCTTGGTCGGCAGGGGATTTAACACTGAAGCTTTCTTT. As protein: CASSLVGRGFNTEAFF. The full variable domain, its missing parts supplied by reference TRBV5-1 and TRBJ1-1, is KAGVTQTPRYLIKTRGQQVTLSCSPISGHRSVSWYQQTPGQGLQFLFEYFSETQRNKGNFPGRFSGRQFSNSRSEMNVSTLELGDSALYLCASSLVGRGFNTEAFFGQGTRLTVV.

This chain uses TRBV5-1 with TRBJ2-2; D uncertain. The CDR3 spans 16 residues. Germline V gene data show CDR1 as SGHRS and CDR2 as YFSETQ. V was shortened by 4 bases and J by 4 bases, with 17 bases between the two germline ends. DNA for the CDR3: TGCGCCAGCAGCCCTTGGGCAGACGGAATCACCGGGGAGCTGTTTTTT. As protein: CASSPWADGITGELFF.

The J gene is TRBJ2-1, the V gene TRBV4-1, with D tentatively TRBD2 (5 bases). There are 15 residues in the CDR3. V lost 0 bases and J lost 4, with 10 bases in between. Germline assignment: CDR1 MGHRA and CDR2 YSYEKL. CDR3 sequence (DNA): TGCGCCAGCAGCCAAGATTTGGCGGGTTACAATGAGCAGTTCTTC. Amino acid sequence: CASSQDLAGYNEQFF.

The CDR3 nucleotides read TGTGCCAGCAGCAGTACCGGGACAGGGGATGGCTACACCTTC. Translated: CASSSTGTGDGYTF. J is TRBJ1-2 and V is TRBV5-8; 10 bases are shared with TRBD1. With 4 bases clipped from V and 6 bases from J, the junction kept 6 bases outside the gene matches. CDR3 length: 14 amino acids. The V gene's germline CDR1 is SGHTS and CDR2 YDEGEE.

The rearrangement joins TRBV3-1 (or the pseudogene TRBV3-2) to TRBJ2-6; no clear D gene. Germline V gene sequence: CDR1 LGHDT, CDR2 YNNKEL (reference sequence). The CDR3 loop spans 16 amino acids. Trimming stripped 5 bases from V and 0 bases from J, with 11 bases between. CDR3 sequence: CASSSPSSSGANVLTF. For the CDR3, the DNA is TGTGCCAGCAGCTCCCCGTCGAGCTCTGGGGCCAACGTCCTGACTTTC.

The rearrangement uses TRBV6-5 and TRBJ1-1, with D maybe TRBD1 (5 bases). CDR3 length: 14 amino acids. The V end was cut by 5 bases, the J end by 3 bases, with 13 bases between. Germline CDR1 and CDR2: MNHEY and SVGAGI. This CDR3 is CASSSWGGDTEAFF. The CDR3 nucleotides are TGTGCCAGCAGTAGCTGGGGCGGTGACACTGAAGCTTTCTTT.